This entry lists 13 T cell receptor beta chains sequenced from one sample in a study of response to subunit inactivated influenza vaccine. A single record per CDR3 protein comes from TCRdb applying MiXCR to the RT-PCR reads. The table lists around 520,000 distinct CDR3 sequences, 25% of them singletons, with 1.5% to 2% in the top ten. The sequencing used CD4+ T cells sorted from PBMCs, collected less than 6 days after vaccination. The receptor source for this set is a man between 50 and 59 years old who received an inactivated influenza vaccine.

A few counts support this clonotype. This sequence joins TRBV20-1 and TRBJ1-1; 8 nucleotides match TRBD1. J gave up 0 bases and V 6 bases, and 3 bases lay outside the gene matches. CDR3 length: 13 residues. The V gene's germline CDR1 is DFQATT and CDR2 SNEGSKA (reference sequence). The CDR3 sequence: CSADRGLNTEAFF. The CDR3 DNA reads TGCAGTGCCGACAGGGGCTTGAACACTGAAGCTTTCTTT.

This clonotype was detected a few times. This rearrangement joins TRBV12-3 or TRBV12-4 to TRBJ2-2, with D maybe TRBD1 (6 bases). V lost 6 bases, J lost 5 bases, and 13 bases lay in between. CDR3 length equals 14 residues. This chain's CDR3 is CASRSGARTGELFF. CDR3 coding DNA: TGTGCCAGCAGGTCAGGGGCGCGGACCGGGGAGCTGTTTTTT.

The J gene is TRBJ1-3, the V gene TRBV6-1; the D is unclear. The CDR3 consists of 14 residues. V dropped 8 bases and J dropped 0 bases, with 11 bases sitting between them. CDR1 and CDR2 from the germline V gene are MNHNS and SASEGT. This CDR3 is CASAETLSGNTIYF. The CDR3 DNA is TGTGCCAGCGCAGAAACTCTCTCTGGAAACACCATATATTTT.

The rearrangement joins TRBV6-2 or TRBV6-3 to TRBJ2-6, with D unclear. Germline assignment: CDR1 MNHEY and CDR2 SVGEGT. The length of the CDR3 is 15 residues. Trimming removed 3 bases from V and 3 bases from J, with 9 bases in between. Here the CDR3 DNA reads TGTGCCAGCAGTTATTGGCAGTATGGGGCCAACGTCCTGACTTTC. It is translated as CASSYWQYGANVLTF.

This sequence joins TRBV7-2 and TRBJ2-3, with D unresolved. The germline CDR1 and CDR2 sequences are SGHTA and FQGNSA. Trimming shortened V by 7 bases and J by 2 bases, and 13 bases separated the two germline ends. The CDR3 covers 14 residues. For the CDR3, the DNA is TGTGCCAGCAAAACTGGGGTTTACACAGATACGCAGTATTTT. Its translation: CASKTGVYTDTQYF. Full variable domain (outside the CDR3, taken from reference TRBV7-2 and TRBJ2-3): GAGVSQSPSNKVTEKGKDVELRCDPISGHTALYWYRQSLGQGLEFLIYFQGNSAPDKSGLPSDRFSAERTGGSVSTLTIQRTQQEDSAVYLCASKTGVYTDTQYFGPGTRLTVL.

The rearrangement joins TRBV29-1 to TRBJ2-3; no definite D call. This CDR3 is built from 14 residues. V lost 1 base to trimming and J lost 1 base, with 9 bases between them. Looked up from germline, CDR1 is SQVTM and CDR2 is ANQGSEA. CDR3 loop: CSVEGTGRTDTQYF. The CDR3 DNA follows: TGCAGCGTTGAAGGTACCGGGCGCACAGATACGCAGTATTTT.

The rearrangement links TRBV7-9 to TRBJ1-2; D is ambiguous. Trimming left V 3 bases short and J 8 bases short, with 13 bases between. This CDR3 spans 13 amino acids. Looked up from germline, CDR1 is SEHNR and CDR2 is FQNEAQ (reference sequence). The CDR3, as DNA: TGTGCCAGCAGCTTCTCCGAGACGGGAGGCTACACCTTC. This translates into CASSFSETGGYTF. Filled out from reference TRBV7-9 and TRBJ1-2, the complete variable domain reads DTGVSQNPRHKITKRGQNVTFRCDPISEHNRLYWYRQTLGQGPEFLTYFQNEAQLEKSRLLSDRFSAERPKGSFSTLEIQRTEQGDSAMYLCASSFSETGGYTFGSGTRLTVV.

The chain joins TRBV6-1 to TRBJ2-7; no clear D. Germline CDR1 MNHNS, CDR2 SASEGT. V was pared by 6 bases and J by 4 bases, with 16 bases between. This CDR3 is built from 14 residues. CDR3 sequence: CASRPYGPLYEQYF. The CDR3 nucleotides are TGTGCCAGCAGGCCATACGGACCGCTTTACGAGCAGTACTTC.

V gene TRBV27 combines with J gene TRBJ1-2; D perhaps matches TRBD1 (5 bases). The ends were cut back, 5 bases at V and 6 bases at J, with 13 bases in the middle. Germline lookup yields CDR1 MNHEY and CDR2 SMNVEV (reference sequence). The CDR3 is 13 residues long. DNA of the CDR3: TGTGCCAGCAGTCTCCCTGCGGGGGATGGCTACACCTTC. Residues: CASSLPAGDGYTF.

This clonotype appeared a few times. The chain employs TRBV7-2 and TRBJ2-7, with TRBD2 identical over 9 bases. The CDR3 length is 14 residues. The junction had 3 bases not matched to a gene; V was cut back by 4 bases and J by 2 bases. Per germline, CDR1 SGHTA and CDR2 FQGNSA. CDR3 DNA sequence: TGTGCCAGCAGCTGGACTAGCGTAACCTACGAGCAGTACTTC. It specifies CASSWTSVTYEQYF.

This clonotype was found once. The chain uses TRBV7-9 and TRBJ1-1; TRBD1 matches at 9 bases. CDR1 SEHNR and CDR2 FQNEAQ come from the germline V gene (reference sequence). This CDR3 spans 14 amino acids. V dropped 3 bases and J dropped 3; count of bases not matched to a gene: 2. CDR3 sequence reads: CASSFGQGYTEAFF. The CDR3 DNA reads TGTGCCAGCAGCTTTGGACAGGGGTACACTGAAGCTTTCTTT.

V is TRBV7-9 and J is TRBJ2-5; D call uncertain. The V and J ends lost 1 base and 2 bases respectively, with 14 bases between them. The germline V gene has CDR1 SEHNR and CDR2 FQNEAQ (reference sequence). CDR3 length: 16 amino acids. CDR3 sequence reads: CASSLGRRHVQETQYF. CDR3 coding DNA: TGTGCCAGCAGCTTAGGTCGTCGGCACGTACAAGAGACCCAGTACTTC.

The table lists this clonotype with a few counts. The chain recombines TRBV7-8 with TRBJ2-1; D is possibly TRBD2 (5 bases). This CDR3 comprises 16 residues. V was pared by 0 bases and J by 6 bases, with 15 bases between. The V gene's germline CDR1 is SGHVS and CDR2 FQNEAQ. Written as DNA, the CDR3 is TGTGCCAGCAGCTTAGCGCTTTGGGAGAGGTCCAATGAGCAGTTCTTC. Protein product: CASSLALWERSNEQFF.